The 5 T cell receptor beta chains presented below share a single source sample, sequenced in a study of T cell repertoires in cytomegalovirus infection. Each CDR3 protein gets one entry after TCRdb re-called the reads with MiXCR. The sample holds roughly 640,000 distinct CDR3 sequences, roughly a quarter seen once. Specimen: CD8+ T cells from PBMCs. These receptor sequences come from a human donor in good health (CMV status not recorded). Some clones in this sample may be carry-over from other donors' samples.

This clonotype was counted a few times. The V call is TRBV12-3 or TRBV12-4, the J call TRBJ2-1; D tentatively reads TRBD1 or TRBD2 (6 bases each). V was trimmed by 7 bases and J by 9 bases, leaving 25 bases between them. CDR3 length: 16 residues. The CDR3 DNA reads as TGTGCCAGCACCTTCGAGGGGGGAGAATTAATCGGTGAGCAGTTCTTC. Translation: CASTFEGGELIGEQFF.

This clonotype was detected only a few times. The CDR3 region has the DNA TGTGCCTCCGCCTCGGGACAAAACTACGAGCAGTACTTC. Amino acid sequence: CASASGQNYEQYF. The chain uses TRBV19 and TRBJ2-7; tentative D call: TRBD1 (6 bases). Germline V gene sequence: CDR1 LNHDA, CDR2 SQIVND (reference sequence). V lost 11 bases and J 3 bases, leaving 17 bases between the germline ends. This CDR3 spans 13 amino acids.

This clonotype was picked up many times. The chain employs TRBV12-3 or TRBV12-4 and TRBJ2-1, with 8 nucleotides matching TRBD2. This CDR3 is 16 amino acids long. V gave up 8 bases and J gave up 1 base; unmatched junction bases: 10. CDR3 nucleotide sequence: TGTGCCAGCTCTCTCGGGGGGGGGCGATCCTACAATGAGCAGTTCTTC. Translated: CASSLGGGRSYNEQFF.

CDR3 sequence (DNA): TGTGCCAGCAGTTTAGAGGACAGCAACTATGGCTACACCTTC. The encoded protein is CASSLEDSNYGYTF. This chain joins TRBV12-3 or TRBV12-4 and TRBJ1-2, with D possibly TRBD1 on 6 matching bases. The CDR3 extends over 14 amino acids. The V end was cut by 1 base, the J end by 2 bases, with 8 bases between.

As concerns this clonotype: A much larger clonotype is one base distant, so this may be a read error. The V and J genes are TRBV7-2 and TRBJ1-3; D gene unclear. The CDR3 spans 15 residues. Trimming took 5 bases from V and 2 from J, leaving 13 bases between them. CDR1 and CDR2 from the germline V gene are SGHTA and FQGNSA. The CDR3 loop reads CASSDTAVPGNTIYF. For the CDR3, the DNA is TGTGCCAGCAGCGACACGGCGGTACCTGGAAACACCATATATTTT. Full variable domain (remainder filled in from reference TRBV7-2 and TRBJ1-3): GAGVSQSPSNKVTEKGKDVELRCDPISGHTALYWYRQSLGQGLEFLIYFQGNSAPDKSGLPSDRFSAERTGGSVSTLTIQRTQQEDSAVYLCASSDTAVPGNTIYFGEGSWLTVV.